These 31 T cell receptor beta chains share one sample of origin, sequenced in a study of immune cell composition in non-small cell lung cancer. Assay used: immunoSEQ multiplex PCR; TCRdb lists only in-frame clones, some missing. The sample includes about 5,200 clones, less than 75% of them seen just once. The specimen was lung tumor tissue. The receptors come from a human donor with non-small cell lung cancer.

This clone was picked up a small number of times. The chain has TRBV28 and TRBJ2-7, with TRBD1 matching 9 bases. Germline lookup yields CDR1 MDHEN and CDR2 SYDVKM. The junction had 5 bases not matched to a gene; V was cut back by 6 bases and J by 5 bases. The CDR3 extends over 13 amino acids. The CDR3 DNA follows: TGTGCCAGCAGATGGACAGGGGAGGACGAGCAGTACTTC. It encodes CASRWTGEDEQYF.

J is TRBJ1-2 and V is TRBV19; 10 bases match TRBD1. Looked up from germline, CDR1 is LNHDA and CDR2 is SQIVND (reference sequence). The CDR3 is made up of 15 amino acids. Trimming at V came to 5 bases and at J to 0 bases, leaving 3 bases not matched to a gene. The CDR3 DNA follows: TGTGCCAGTAGTCCTGGGACAGGGGCTAACTATGGCTACACCTTC. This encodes CASSPGTGANYGYTF.

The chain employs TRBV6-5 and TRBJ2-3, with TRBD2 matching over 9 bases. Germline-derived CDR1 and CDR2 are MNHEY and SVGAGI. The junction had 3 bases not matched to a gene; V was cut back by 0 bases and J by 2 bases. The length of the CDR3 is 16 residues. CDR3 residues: CASSYSLAGLTDTQYF. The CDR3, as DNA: TGTGCCAGCAGTTACTCGCTAGCGGGGCTCACAGATACGCAGTATTTT.

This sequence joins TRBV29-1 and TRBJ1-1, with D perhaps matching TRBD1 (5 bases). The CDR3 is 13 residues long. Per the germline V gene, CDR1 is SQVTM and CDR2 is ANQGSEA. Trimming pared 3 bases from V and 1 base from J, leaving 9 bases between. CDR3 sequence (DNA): TGCAGCGTTGATCAGGGTAGGAACACTGAAGCTTTCTTT. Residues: CSVDQGRNTEAFF. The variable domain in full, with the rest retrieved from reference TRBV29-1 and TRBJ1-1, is SAVISQKPSRDICQRGTSLTIQCQVDSQVTMMFWYRQQPGQSLTLIATANQGSEATYESGFVIDKFPISRPNLTFSTLTVSNMSPEDSSIYLCSVDQGRNTEAFFGQGTRLTVV.

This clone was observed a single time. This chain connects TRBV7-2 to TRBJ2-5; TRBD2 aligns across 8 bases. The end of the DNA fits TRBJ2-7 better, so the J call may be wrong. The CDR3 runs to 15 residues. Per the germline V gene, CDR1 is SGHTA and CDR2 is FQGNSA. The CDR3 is CASSPDPGGGHEQYF. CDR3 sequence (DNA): TGTGCCAGCAGCCCCGACCCCGGGGGGGGACACGAGCAGTACTTC.

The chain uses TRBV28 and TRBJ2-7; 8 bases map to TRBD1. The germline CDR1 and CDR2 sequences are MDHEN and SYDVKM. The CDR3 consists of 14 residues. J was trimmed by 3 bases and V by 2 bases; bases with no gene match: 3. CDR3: CASSLGTGIYEQYF. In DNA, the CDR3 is TGTGCCAGCAGTTTAGGGACAGGCATCTACGAGCAGTACTTC.

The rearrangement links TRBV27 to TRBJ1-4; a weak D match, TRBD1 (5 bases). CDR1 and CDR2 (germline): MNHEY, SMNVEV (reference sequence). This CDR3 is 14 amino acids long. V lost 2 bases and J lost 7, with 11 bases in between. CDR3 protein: CASSLQGWGEKLFF. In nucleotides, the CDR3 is TGTGCCAGCAGTTTACAGGGTTGGGGTGAAAAACTGTTTTTT.

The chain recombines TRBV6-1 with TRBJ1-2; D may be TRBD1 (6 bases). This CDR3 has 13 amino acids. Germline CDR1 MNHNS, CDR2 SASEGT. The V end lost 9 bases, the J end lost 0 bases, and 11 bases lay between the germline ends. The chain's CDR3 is CASSRGSNYGYTF. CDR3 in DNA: TGTGCCAGTAGTAGGGGGTCTAACTATGGCTACACCTTC.

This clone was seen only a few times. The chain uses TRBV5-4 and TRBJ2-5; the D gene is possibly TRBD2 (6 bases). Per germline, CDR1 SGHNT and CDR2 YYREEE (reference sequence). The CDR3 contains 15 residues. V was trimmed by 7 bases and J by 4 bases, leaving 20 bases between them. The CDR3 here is CASGKERGRGETQYF. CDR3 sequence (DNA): TGTGCCAGCGGAAAAGAACGGGGGAGAGGAGAGACCCAGTACTTC.

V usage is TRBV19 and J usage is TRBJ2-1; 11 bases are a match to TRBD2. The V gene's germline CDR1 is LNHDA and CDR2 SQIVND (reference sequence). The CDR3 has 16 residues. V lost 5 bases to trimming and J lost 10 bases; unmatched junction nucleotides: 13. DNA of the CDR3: TGTGCCAGTAGTTCAATTAGCGGGAGGGCCGGGATGGAGCAGTTCTTC. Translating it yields CASSSISGRAGMEQFF. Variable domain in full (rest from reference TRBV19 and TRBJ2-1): DGGITQSPKYLFRKEGQNVTLSCEQNLNHDAMYWYRQDPGQGLRLIYYSQIVNDFQKGDIAEGYSVSREKKESFPLTVTSAQKNPTAFYLCASSSISGRAGMEQFFGPGTRLTVL.

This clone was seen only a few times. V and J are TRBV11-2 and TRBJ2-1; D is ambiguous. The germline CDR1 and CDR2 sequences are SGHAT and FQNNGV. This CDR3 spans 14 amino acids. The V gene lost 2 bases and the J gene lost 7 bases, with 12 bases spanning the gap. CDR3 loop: CASSLSHGGNEQFF. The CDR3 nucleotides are TGTGCCAGCAGCTTAAGCCACGGCGGTAATGAGCAGTTCTTC.

CDR3 DNA: TGTGCCAGCAGCGAAATAAAACCGGGACAGTCTGAAAAACTGTTTTTT. It is translated as CASSEIKPGQSEKLFF. The chain uses TRBV7-8 and TRBJ1-4; 7 nucleotides align to TRBD1. V was pared by 5 bases and J by 7 bases, with 13 bases of the junction left unmatched. CDR1 is SGHVS and CDR2 is FQNEAQ in the germline V gene. There are 16 residues in the CDR3. The full variable domain, rest sourced from reference TRBV7-8 and TRBJ1-4, is GAGVSQSPRYKVAKRGQDVALRCDPISGHVSLFWYQQALGQGPEFLTYFQNEAQLDKSGLPSDRFFAERPEGSVSTLKIQRTQQEDSAVYLCASSEIKPGQSEKLFFGSGTQLSVL.

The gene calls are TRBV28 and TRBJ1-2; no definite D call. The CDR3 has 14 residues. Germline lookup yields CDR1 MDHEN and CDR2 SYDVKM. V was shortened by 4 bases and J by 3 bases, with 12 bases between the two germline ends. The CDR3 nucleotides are TGTGCCAGCAGTTATCCGGCTAGAGACTATGGCTACACCTTC. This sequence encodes CASSYPARDYGYTF.

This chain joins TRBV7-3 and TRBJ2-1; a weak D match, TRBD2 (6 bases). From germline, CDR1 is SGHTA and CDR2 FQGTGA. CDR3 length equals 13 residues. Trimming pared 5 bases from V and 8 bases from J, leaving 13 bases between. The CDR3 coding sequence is TGTGCCAGCAGCAACGCCGGAGGGGATGAGCAGTTCTTC. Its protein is CASSNAGGDEQFF.

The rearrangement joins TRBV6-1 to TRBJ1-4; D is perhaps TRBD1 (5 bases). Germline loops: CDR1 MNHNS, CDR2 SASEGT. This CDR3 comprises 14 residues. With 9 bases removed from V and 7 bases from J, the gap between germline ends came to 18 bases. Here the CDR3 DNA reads TGTGCCAGTGGTCGGGGGAGTGGTAGTGAAAAACTGTTTTTT. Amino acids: CASGRGSGSEKLFF.

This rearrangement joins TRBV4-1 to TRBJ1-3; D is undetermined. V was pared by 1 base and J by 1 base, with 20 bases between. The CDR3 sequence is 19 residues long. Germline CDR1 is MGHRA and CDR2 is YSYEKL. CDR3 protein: CASSQAEVSAGRSGNTIYF. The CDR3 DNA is TGCGCCAGCAGCCAAGCCGAGGTCTCGGCTGGTCGGTCTGGAAACACCATATATTTT.

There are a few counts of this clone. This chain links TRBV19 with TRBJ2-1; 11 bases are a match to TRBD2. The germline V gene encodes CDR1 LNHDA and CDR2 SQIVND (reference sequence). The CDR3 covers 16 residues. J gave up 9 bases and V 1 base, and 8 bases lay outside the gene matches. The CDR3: CASSIGLAGRPGEQFF. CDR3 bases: TGTGCCAGTAGTATAGGACTAGCGGGACGGCCGGGTGAGCAGTTCTTC.

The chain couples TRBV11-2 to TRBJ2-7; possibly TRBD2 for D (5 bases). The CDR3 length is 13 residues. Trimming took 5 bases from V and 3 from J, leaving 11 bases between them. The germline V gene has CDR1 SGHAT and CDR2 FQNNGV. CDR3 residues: CASSLPGNYEQYF. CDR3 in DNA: TGTGCCAGCAGCCTTCCGGGGAACTACGAGCAGTACTTC.

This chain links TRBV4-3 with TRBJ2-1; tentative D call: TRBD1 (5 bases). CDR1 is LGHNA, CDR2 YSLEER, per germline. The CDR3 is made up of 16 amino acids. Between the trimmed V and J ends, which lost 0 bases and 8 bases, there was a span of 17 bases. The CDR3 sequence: CASSQDSSKWGHEQFF. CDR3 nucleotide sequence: TGCGCCAGCAGCCAAGATTCGAGCAAGTGGGGCCATGAGCAGTTCTTC.

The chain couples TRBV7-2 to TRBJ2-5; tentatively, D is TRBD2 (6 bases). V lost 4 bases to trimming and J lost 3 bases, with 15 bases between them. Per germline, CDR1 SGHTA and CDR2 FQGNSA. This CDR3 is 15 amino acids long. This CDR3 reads CASSSGEFQEETQYF. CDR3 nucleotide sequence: TGTGCCAGCAGCTCGGGGGAATTTCAGGAAGAGACCCAGTACTTC.

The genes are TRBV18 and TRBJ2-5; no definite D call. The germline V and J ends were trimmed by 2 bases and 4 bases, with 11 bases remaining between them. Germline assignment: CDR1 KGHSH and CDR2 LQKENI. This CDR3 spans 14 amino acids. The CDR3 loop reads CASSPSAWAETQYF. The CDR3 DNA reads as TGTGCCAGCTCACCATCGGCCTGGGCAGAGACCCAGTACTTC.

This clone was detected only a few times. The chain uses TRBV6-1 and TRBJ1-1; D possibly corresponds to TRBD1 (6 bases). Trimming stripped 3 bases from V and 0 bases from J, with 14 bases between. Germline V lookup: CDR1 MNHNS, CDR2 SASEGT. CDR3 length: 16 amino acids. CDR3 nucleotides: TGTGCCAGCAGTGACACTAATGGACAGATGAACACTGAAGCTTTCTTT. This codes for CASSDTNGQMNTEAFF.

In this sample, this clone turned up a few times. The CDR3 DNA reads TGTGCCAGCTCCCACAGGTACGAGCAGTACTTC. Translation: CASSHRYEQYF. The V and J genes are TRBV6-5 and TRBJ2-7, with D possibly matching TRBD1 (5 bases). Germline V lookup: CDR1 MNHEY, CDR2 SVGAGI. The V end was cut by 8 bases, the J end by 4 bases, with 9 bases between. The CDR3 spans 11 residues.

This CDR3 reads CASSEDRGWSYEQYF. CDR3 sequence (DNA): TGCGCCAGCAGTGAGGACAGGGGGTGGTCTTACGAGCAGTACTTC. The J gene is TRBJ2-7, the V gene TRBV10-1; 9 bases align to TRBD1. V shed 2 bases, J shed 4 bases, and the junction held 6 bases outside the gene matches. CDR1 is WNHNN, CDR2 SYGVQD, per germline (reference sequence). The CDR3 covers 15 residues.

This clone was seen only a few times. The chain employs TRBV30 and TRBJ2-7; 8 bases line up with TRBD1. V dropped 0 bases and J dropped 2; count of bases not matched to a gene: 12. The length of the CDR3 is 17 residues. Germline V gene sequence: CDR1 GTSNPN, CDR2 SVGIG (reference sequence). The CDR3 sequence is CAWSVRDRTFFTYEQYF. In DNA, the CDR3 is TGTGCCTGGAGTGTACGGGACAGGACATTTTTCACCTACGAGCAGTACTTC.

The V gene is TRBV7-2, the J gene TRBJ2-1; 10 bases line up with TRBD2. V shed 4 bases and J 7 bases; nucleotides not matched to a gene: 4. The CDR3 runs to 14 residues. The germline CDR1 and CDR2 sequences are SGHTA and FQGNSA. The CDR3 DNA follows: TGTGCCAGCAGCTCCCTAGCGGGAGTTAATGAGCAGTTCTTC. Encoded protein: CASSSLAGVNEQFF.

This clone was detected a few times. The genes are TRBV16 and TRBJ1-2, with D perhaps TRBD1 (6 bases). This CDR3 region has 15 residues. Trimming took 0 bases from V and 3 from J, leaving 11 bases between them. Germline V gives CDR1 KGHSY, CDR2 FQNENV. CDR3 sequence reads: CASSQSVDSHYGYTF. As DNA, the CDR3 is TGTGCCAGCAGCCAATCGGTGGACAGTCACTATGGCTACACCTTC. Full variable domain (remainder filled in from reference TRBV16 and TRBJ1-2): GEEVAQTPKHLVRGEGQKAKLYCAPIKGHSYVFWYQQVLKNEFKFLISFQNENVFDETGMPKERFSAKCLPNSPCSLEIQATKLEDSAVYFCASSQSVDSHYGYTFGSGTRLTVV.

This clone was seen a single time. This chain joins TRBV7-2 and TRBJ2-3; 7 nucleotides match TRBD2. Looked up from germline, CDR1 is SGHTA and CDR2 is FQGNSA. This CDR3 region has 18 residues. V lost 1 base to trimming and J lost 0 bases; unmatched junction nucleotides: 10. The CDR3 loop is CASSLESGGSASTDTQYF. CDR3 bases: TGTGCCAGCAGCTTAGAGTCGGGCGGGAGTGCCAGCACAGATACGCAGTATTTT. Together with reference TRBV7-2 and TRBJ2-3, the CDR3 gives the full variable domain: GAGVSQSPSNKVTEKGKDVELRCDPISGHTALYWYRQSLGQGLEFLIYFQGNSAPDKSGLPSDRFSAERTGGSVSTLTIQRTQQEDSAVYLCASSLESGGSASTDTQYFGPGTRLTVL.

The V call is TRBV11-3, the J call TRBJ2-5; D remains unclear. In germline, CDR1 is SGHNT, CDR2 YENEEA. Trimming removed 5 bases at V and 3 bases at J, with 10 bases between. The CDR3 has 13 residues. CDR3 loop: CASSLGTKETQYF. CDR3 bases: TGTGCCAGCAGCCTTGGTACTAAAGAGACCCAGTACTTC.

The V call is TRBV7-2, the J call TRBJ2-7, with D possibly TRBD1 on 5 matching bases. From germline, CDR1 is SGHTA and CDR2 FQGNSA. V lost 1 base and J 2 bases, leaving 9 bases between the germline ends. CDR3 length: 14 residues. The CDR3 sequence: CASSLGVGAYEQYF. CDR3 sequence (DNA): TGTGCCAGCAGCTTAGGGGTAGGGGCCTACGAGCAGTACTTC.

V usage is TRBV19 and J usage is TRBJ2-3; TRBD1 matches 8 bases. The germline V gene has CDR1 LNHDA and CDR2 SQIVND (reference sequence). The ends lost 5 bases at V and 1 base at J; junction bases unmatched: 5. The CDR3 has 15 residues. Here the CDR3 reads CASSFGQGGTDTQYF. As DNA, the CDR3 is TGTGCCAGTAGTTTCGGACAGGGCGGCACAGATACGCAGTATTTT.